Shown below are 20 T cell receptor beta chains from a single sample sequenced in a study of blood T cell repertoires in COVID-19 (dated by TCRdb to between 2020 and 2021). Library preparation used the immunoSEQ multiplex PCR assay. TCRdb stores this immuneACCESS table with in-frame sequences only. Part of the clones is absent; in the studies checked, under half of the shortfall reflects unresolved V genes, and no reason is known for the rest. For this sample the table gives approximately 280,000 clones, of which 89% were detected only once. Around 12% of the sample goes to the ten largest clones. The sequencing input was peripheral blood. Receptor source: a woman aged 55-70 years with acute or convalescent COVID-19.

The chain uses TRBV27 and TRBJ2-7; D may be TRBD1 (6 bases). CDR1 and CDR2 from the germline V gene are MNHEY and SMNVEV (reference sequence). Trimming removed 6 bases at V and 7 bases at J, with 13 bases between. The CDR3 length is 12 residues. The CDR3 nucleotides read TGTGCCAGCAGCTTACCCCAGGGGGAGCAGTACTTC. This encodes CASSLPQGEQYF.

The chain joins TRBV5-1 to TRBJ2-3; 7 bases align to TRBD1. Germline-derived CDR1 and CDR2 are SGHRS and YFSETQ. The CDR3 runs to 15 residues. J gave up 4 bases and V 4 bases, and 9 bases lay outside the gene matches. The CDR3 DNA sequence: TGCGCCAGCAGCAGAACAACAGGGGAGTCAGATACGCAGTATTTT. Translation: CASSRTTGESDTQYF.

This clone came up a few times. The V gene is TRBV30, the J gene TRBJ2-7, with TRBD1 identical over 8 bases. The CDR3 has 14 residues. J lost 3 bases, V lost 3 bases, and 7 bases had no gene match. Looked up from germline, CDR1 is GTSNPN and CDR2 is SVGIG (reference sequence). For the CDR3, the DNA is TGTGCCTGGAGGAGGTGGGACAGGAGCTACGAGCAGTACTTC. Its protein product is CAWRRWDRSYEQYF. The whole variable domain, remainder taken from reference TRBV30 and TRBJ2-7, is SQTIHQWPATLVQPVGSPLSLECTVEGTSNPNLYWYRQAAGRGLQLLFYSVGIGQISSEVPQNLSASRPQDRQFILSSKKLLLSDSGFYLCAWRRWDRSYEQYFGPGTRLTVT.

The rearrangement links TRBV6-2 or TRBV6-3 to TRBJ1-1; a possible D gene is TRBD1 (5 bases). CDR1 and CDR2 (germline): MNHEY, SVGEGT. The ends were cut back, 6 bases at V and 9 bases at J, with 17 bases in the middle. There are 13 residues in the CDR3. The CDR3 nucleotides are TGTGCCAGCAGCCACTCAGCCAGACAGAAAGCTTTCTTT. This encodes CASSHSARQKAFF.

The V call is TRBV7-9, the J call TRBJ2-3; D is unclear. V was clipped by 5 bases and J by 0 bases, with 12 bases between them. There are 15 residues in the CDR3. The germline gives CDR1 SEHNR, CDR2 FQNEAQ (reference sequence). CDR3 in DNA: TGTGCCAGCAGCGCCCCTACGACTAGCACAGATACGCAGTATTTT. Translating it yields CASSAPTTSTDTQYF. Full variable domain (outside the CDR3, taken from reference TRBV7-9 and TRBJ2-3): DTGVSQNPRHKITKRGQNVTFRCDPISEHNRLYWYRQTLGQGPEFLTYFQNEAQLEKSRLLSDRFSAERPKGSFSTLEIQRTEQGDSAMYLCASSAPTTSTDTQYFGPGTRLTVL.

This clone was detected only a few times. The chain carries TRBV29-1 and TRBJ2-5, with TRBD2 matching 8 bases. CDR1 is SQVTM and CDR2 is ANQGSEA in the germline V gene. V lost 4 bases, J lost 4 bases, and 11 bases stayed unmatched. The CDR3 runs 15 residues. As DNA, the CDR3 is TGCAGCGTTGGCTCCCCGGGAGGGAGAGGAGAGACCCAGTACTTC. Amino acid sequence: CSVGSPGGRGETQYF.

The table lists this clone with a count of one. J is TRBJ1-5 and V is TRBV7-8; 7 bases map to TRBD1. CDR1 and CDR2 from the germline V gene are SGHVS and FQNEAQ. The V segment lost 5 bases and the J segment 0 bases; nucleotides outside the gene matches: 10. The CDR3 consists of 17 residues. The CDR3 here is CASSQGTRQGSNQPQHF. The CDR3 nucleotides read TGTGCCAGCAGCCAGGGAACTAGACAGGGTAGCAATCAGCCCCAGCATTTT.

The chain links TRBV24-1 to TRBJ1-2; D unresolved. The CDR3 totals 13 residues. Per the germline V gene, CDR1 is KGHDR and CDR2 is SFDVKD. Trimming cost V 2 bases and J 8 bases, with 11 bases left between them. This CDR3 reads CATSDWLFGGYTF. CDR3 nucleotides: TGTGCCACCAGTGATTGGCTCTTCGGGGGCTACACCTTC.

J is TRBJ1-1 and V is TRBV5-1, with 10 bases fitting TRBD1. This CDR3 has 16 residues. Trimming cost V 4 bases and J 3 bases; bases outside gene matches: 9. Germline V lookup: CDR1 SGHRS, CDR2 YFSETQ. The CDR3: CASSQGTGAGYTEAFF. CDR3 DNA: TGCGCCAGCAGCCAGGGGACAGGGGCCGGGTACACTGAAGCTTTCTTT.

The chain has TRBV2 and TRBJ2-1, with TRBD2 identical over 12 bases. CDR1 SNHLY and CDR2 FYNNEI come from the germline V gene. The CDR3 extends over 13 amino acids. V was clipped by 10 bases and J by 7 bases; unmatched bases: 5. CDR3 in DNA: TGTGCCACGCGACTAGCGGGAGTAAATGAGCAGTTCTTC. Its translation is CATRLAGVNEQFF.

The rearrangement joins TRBV5-4 to TRBJ1-1; tentatively, D is TRBD1 (6 bases). Germline V gene lookup returns CDR1 SGHNT and CDR2 YYREEE (reference sequence). The CDR3 runs to 15 residues. Trimming took 1 base from V and 5 from J, leaving 15 bases between them. The CDR3 DNA sequence: TGTGCCAGCAGCTTGACAGGGACATCAACAACTGAAGCTTTCTTT. Amino acid sequence: CASSLTGTSTTEAFF.

This sequence joins TRBV5-1 and TRBJ1-3; maybe TRBD1 (5 bases). Germline loops: CDR1 SGHRS, CDR2 YFSETQ. The CDR3 loop spans 14 amino acids. The V end lost 5 bases, the J end lost 1 base, and 10 bases lay between the germline ends. CDR3: CASRSSGSGNTIYF. DNA for the CDR3: TGCGCCAGCAGAAGTTCAGGGTCTGGAAACACCATATATTTT.

The chain couples TRBV24-1 to TRBJ1-1, with D possibly being TRBD1 (6 bases). This CDR3 has 18 residues. Germline CDR1 is KGHDR and CDR2 is SFDVKD. V lost 4 bases to trimming and J lost 7 bases, with 27 bases between them. The CDR3 loop is CATSDPLGGYGLLGEAFF. For the CDR3, the DNA is TGTGCCACCAGTGACCCCCTTGGGGGCTACGGACTCTTGGGTGAAGCTTTCTTT.

The chain couples TRBV5-1 to TRBJ1-2; tentatively, D is TRBD1 (5 bases). Germline V gene lookup returns CDR1 SGHRS and CDR2 YFSETQ. The CDR3 spans 15 residues. With 4 bases removed from V and 2 bases from J, the gap between germline ends came to 15 bases. The CDR3 region is CASSPEVWGNYGYTF. The DNA of the CDR3 is TGCGCCAGCAGCCCCGAGGTGTGGGGCAACTATGGCTACACCTTC.

The rearrangement links TRBV18 to TRBJ2-7; TRBD2 aligns across 9 bases. Trimming at V came to 1 base and at J to 7 bases, leaving 20 bases not matched to a gene. Germline V gene data show CDR1 as KGHSH and CDR2 as LQKENI. The length of the CDR3 is 19 residues. CDR3 bases: TGTGCCAGCTCACCACTTCCGATCCCTCAGCGGGAGGCGACCCAGGAGCAGTACTTC. Translation: CASSPLPIPQREATQEQYF.

The chain links TRBV5-4 to TRBJ1-2; no definite D call. CDR3 size: 13 residues. V was trimmed by 4 bases and J by 0 bases, leaving 7 bases between them. Germline V CDR1 and CDR2: SGHNT, YYREEE (reference sequence). The CDR3 region is CASSQVSNYGYTF. The CDR3 DNA follows: TGTGCCAGCAGCCAGGTTTCTAACTATGGCTACACCTTC.

The chain combines TRBV7-2 with TRBJ1-2, with TRBD1 identical over 8 bases. With V trimmed by 1 base and J by 1 base, 5 bases remained unmatched. The CDR3 has 16 amino acids. The V gene's germline CDR1 is SGHTA and CDR2 FQGNSA. The DNA of the CDR3 is TGTGCCAGCAGCTTAGGAGGGACAGGCTATAACTATGGCTACACCTTC. This codes for CASSLGGTGYNYGYTF.

The gene calls are TRBV4-3 and TRBJ2-2, with 11 bases fitting TRBD2. This CDR3 is 20 amino acids long. The V gene's germline CDR1 is LGHNA and CDR2 YSLEER. V shed 4 bases and J 0 bases; nucleotides not matched to a gene: 13. The CDR3 loop reads CASSPISSGGYPSNTGELFF. The CDR3 DNA reads TGCGCCAGCAGCCCGATCTCTAGCGGGGGGTATCCTTCGAACACCGGGGAGCTGTTTTTT.

The J gene is TRBJ2-1, the V gene TRBV19; TRBD2 matches at 13 bases. The V segment lost 6 bases and the J segment 8 bases; nucleotides outside the gene matches: 19. The CDR3 is 19 amino acids. Germline values: CDR1 LNHDA, CDR2 SQIVND (reference sequence). The CDR3, as DNA: TGTGCCAGTAGCAGCTCCGGGACTAGCGGGACCACCCTCTTAGATGAGCAGTTCTTC. Protein: CASSSSGTSGTTLLDEQFF.

J is TRBJ2-5 and V is TRBV5-1; 11 bases agree with TRBD2. Trimming at V came to 1 base and at J to 4 bases, leaving 9 bases not matched to a gene. Germline loops: CDR1 SGHRS, CDR2 YFSETQ. The CDR3 consists of 17 residues. DNA of the CDR3: TGCGCCAGCAGCTTGTCTAGCGGGGGGCTCTCGGGAGAGACCCAGTACTTC. Its translation: CASSLSSGGLSGETQYF.